This T cell receptor beta chain was retrieved from a study of T cell responses to AZD1222 COVID-19 vaccine. Across the whole study: Both about-4-week and about-12-week second-dose recipients were combined. Study results and limitations: Baseline antibody screening turned up just a handful of seropositive AZD1222 recipients. Vaccine-associated CD4 TCRs spanned spike, dominant at 160-218 and 743-854.

The method was immunoSEQ multiplex PCR; TCRdb's version includes in-frame clones alone and lacks a portion of them. The sample shows approximately 100,000 clones, approximately 87% of them seen only once. Note on this clone: Antigen specificity is unknown. At one of its ends the junction is not consistent with the germline gene, which may arise from a read error.

Germline CDR1 reads SSHAT; CDR2 reads FNYEAQ (reference sequence). CDR3 length equals 15 residues. The input for sequencing was peripheral blood, taken on day 0 of AZD1222 vaccination. The genes are TRBV7-7 and TRBJ2-1, with TRBD2 identical over 7 bases. The origin of this receptor is an adult in good health. CDR3 in amino acids: CASRASGSSYNEQFF. CDR3 nucleotide sequence: TGTGCTAGCAGAGCTAGCGGTTCCTCCTACAATGAGCAGTTCTTC.